This entry features one T cell receptor beta chain sequence. The method was immunoSEQ multiplex PCR; TCRdb's version includes in-frame clones alone and lacks a portion of them. The profile shows 64,000 or so clones, more than 80% of them singletons. The germline V gene encodes CDR1 MGHRA and CDR2 YSYEKL. The CDR3 is 14 amino acids. The trim removed 5 bases at V and 2 bases at J, leaving 4 bases unmatched. Stated time point: cycle 4 day 1 (C4D1), after 6 weeks of nivolumab. Following autologous stem cell transplantation, relapse occurred in every patient, and exposure to brentuximab vedotin varied. This entry is derived from a study of PD-1 blockade in classical Hodgkin lymphoma.

The J gene is TRBJ2-7, the V gene TRBV4-1; 9 bases line up with TRBD1. The source is a human donor with classical Hodgkin lymphoma. The specimen comprised peripheral blood mononuclear cells (PBMCs), sampled before the fourth cycle of nivolumab. The CDR3: CASSARQGAYEQYF. CDR3 in DNA: TGCGCCAGCAGCGCCCGACAGGGGGCCTACGAGCAGTACTTC.